One sample yielded the 19 T cell receptor beta chains listed below, sequenced in a study of T cells after yellow fever vaccination (dated by TCRdb to between 2018 and 2020). The protocol used for the library was 5' RACE. Reads for this sample came from an Illumina NovaSeq 6000. The raw public reads went through TCRdb reprocessing: fastp at Q25, MiXCR clone calling, in-frame beta chains kept. Every CDR3 protein is listed once, alongside the most common genes and DNA of its rows. Across this sample there are about 330,000 distinct CDR3 sequences, with over 4% seen only once. Of the sample, around 25% falls within the top ten clones. The treatment or condition label, as the study defines it: live attenuated yellow fever vaccine strain. The material sequenced was PBMCs, taken 5 days after the yellow fever booster vaccination. The receptors stem from a man between 18 and 29 years old who received the YFV17D yellow fever vaccine.

This clonotype was found many times. The CDR3 sequence is CASSFPGANVLTF. The DNA of the CDR3 is TGTGCCAGCAGTTTTCCGGGGGCCAACGTCCTGACTTTC. V gene TRBV27 combines with J gene TRBJ2-6; D uncertain. Deletions cut 3 bases from V and 4 bases from J, with 4 bases between. CDR3 length: 13 amino acids. CDR1 and CDR2 (germline): MNHEY, SMNVEV (reference sequence).

This clonotype was seen repeatedly, ten times or more. For the CDR3, the DNA is TGCAGTGCTAGAGTCGGGACAGGGGACTACAATGAGCAGTTCTTC. The encoded protein is CSARVGTGDYNEQFF. V gene TRBV20-1 combines with J gene TRBJ2-1; 10 nucleotides agree with TRBD1. With 1 base clipped from V and 3 bases from J, the junction kept 3 bases outside the gene matches. CDR1 and CDR2 from the germline V gene are DFQATT and SNEGSKA (reference sequence). The CDR3 has 15 residues.

This clonotype has just a few counts. The chain joins TRBV9 to TRBJ2-3; D remains ambiguous. CDR3 size: 13 residues. V was pared by 0 bases and J by 4 bases, with 6 bases between. Germline V gives CDR1 SGDLS, CDR2 YYNGEE. CDR3 sequence reads: CASSVAVSDTQYF. The CDR3 nucleotides are TGTGCCAGCAGCGTAGCTGTGTCAGATACGCAGTATTTT.

This chain connects TRBV4-3 to TRBJ2-1; D is possibly TRBD2 (5 bases). V was cut by 2 bases and J by 6 bases, with 11 bases left in between. The CDR3 totals 14 residues. CDR1 is LGHNA, CDR2 YSLEER, per germline. The CDR3 spells CASSQFSRGNEQFF. The CDR3 DNA reads as TGCGCCAGCAGCCAATTTAGTCGGGGCAATGAGCAGTTCTTC.

This clonotype was seen only a few times. This chain joins TRBV9 and TRBJ2-2, with a possible D match to TRBD1 (6 bases). The ends were cut back, 3 bases at V and 3 bases at J, with 9 bases in the middle. The CDR3 has 14 amino acids. Germline CDR1 and CDR2: SGDLS and YYNGEE. CDR3 DNA: TGTGCCAGCAGCGCCCGGACAGACACCGGGGAGCTGTTTTTT. Its protein product is CASSARTDTGELFF.

V usage is TRBV28 and J usage is TRBJ2-3; D is uncertain. CDR1 is MDHEN, CDR2 SYDVKM, per germline. V lost 6 bases and J 2 bases, leaving 12 bases between the germline ends. The CDR3 sequence is 14 residues long. The CDR3 region has the DNA TGTGCCAGCAGCCTTCTATCGGCCACAGATACGCAGTATTTT. Translating gives CASSLLSATDTQYF.

The V gene is TRBV6-2 or TRBV6-3, the J gene TRBJ1-2; 7 bases agree with TRBD1. The junction had 10 bases not matched to a gene; V was cut back by 5 bases and J by 4 bases. From germline, CDR1 is MNHEY and CDR2 SVGEGT. The CDR3 totals 15 residues. This CDR3 reads CASSPGTAKIYGYTF. Written as DNA, the CDR3 is TGTGCCAGCAGTCCCGGGACAGCGAAGATCTATGGCTACACCTTC.

The sample holds a few counts of this clonotype. The genes are TRBV27 and TRBJ2-1; TRBD1 agrees at 7 bases. The CDR3 runs to 15 residues. Germline assignment: CDR1 MNHEY and CDR2 SMNVEV (reference sequence). Trimming cost V 2 bases and J 8 bases; bases outside gene matches: 9. The CDR3 sequence: CASSLRGQLIHEQFF. The CDR3 DNA follows: TGTGCCAGCAGTTTACGGGGACAGCTCATCCATGAGCAGTTCTTC.

This clonotype was detected many times. This rearrangement joins TRBV7-2 to TRBJ1-1; D gene uncertain. Looked up from germline, CDR1 is SGHTA and CDR2 is FQGNSA. The CDR3 spans 14 residues. The ends were cut back, 0 bases at V and 1 base at J, with 6 bases in the middle. The DNA of the CDR3 is TGTGCCAGCAGCTTAGCACAGAGGAACACTGAAGCTTTCTTT. Amino acids: CASSLAQRNTEAFF. Looking up the rest from reference TRBV7-2 and TRBJ1-1 gives the full variable domain: GAGVSQSPSNKVTEKGKDVELRCDPISGHTALYWYRQSLGQGLEFLIYFQGNSAPDKSGLPSDRFSAERTGGSVSTLTIQRTQQEDSAVYLCASSLAQRNTEAFFGQGTRLTVV.

In this sample, this clonotype turned up a few times. The chain couples TRBV5-4 to TRBJ2-3, with D perhaps matching TRBD1 (6 bases). V was clipped by 7 bases and J by 4 bases, with 13 bases between them. This CDR3 has 13 residues. The germline gives CDR1 SGHNT, CDR2 YYREEE (reference sequence). The CDR3 sequence: CASARQDPDTQYF. The CDR3 region has the DNA TGTGCCAGCGCACGACAGGATCCAGATACGCAGTATTTT.

This clonotype was counted many times. The chain's CDR3 is CSARPGTDNSPLHF. The CDR3 DNA reads TGCAGTGCTAGACCCGGGACAGATAATTCACCCCTCCACTTT. The rearrangement uses TRBV20-1 and TRBJ1-6, with 7 bases fitting TRBD1. Germline CDR1 is DFQATT and CDR2 is SNEGSKA (reference sequence). The CDR3 runs 14 residues. J gave up 5 bases and V 2 bases, and 3 bases lay outside the gene matches.

This clonotype was picked up many times. The chain carries TRBV28 and TRBJ2-1, with 7 nucleotides matching TRBD1. This CDR3 has 14 amino acids. V was pared by 7 bases and J by 4 bases, with 7 bases of the junction left unmatched. Germline loops: CDR1 MDHEN, CDR2 SYDVKM. CDR3 region: CASIDTGVYNEQFF. CDR3 in DNA: TGTGCCAGCATTGATACAGGGGTGTACAATGAGCAGTTCTTC.

This clonotype was detected a few times. The V call is TRBV21-1, the J call TRBJ1-1; the table's D call, TRBD1, was not checked against the DNA. TRBV21-1 is described as a pseudogene. This CDR3 has 13 residues. As DNA, the CDR3 is TGTGCCAGCAGCACAGGGACGGGGTACGGGGCTTTCTTT. Amino acid sequence: CASSTGTGYGAFF.

The chain joins TRBV12-3 or TRBV12-4 to TRBJ1-1; maybe TRBD1 (6 bases). The CDR3 loop spans 12 amino acids. Trimming took 6 bases from V and 10 from J, leaving 15 bases between them. The CDR3 region has the DNA TGTGCCAGCAGCCCAGTCGGGGGGCCAGCTTTCTTT. It encodes CASSPVGGPAFF.

In its sample, this clonotype was seen a few times. CDR3 protein: CASSTREETQYF. The CDR3 coding sequence is TGTGCCAGCAGTACTAGGGAAGAGACCCAGTACTTC. This chain uses TRBV6-2 or TRBV6-3 with TRBJ2-5; weak D call: TRBD2 (5 bases). Trimming stripped 5 bases from V and 3 bases from J, with 7 bases between. Germline CDR1 MNHEY, CDR2 SVGEGT. This CDR3 has 12 residues.

The chain combines TRBV7-2 with TRBJ2-3, with D unresolved. Germline lookup yields CDR1 SGHTA and CDR2 FQGNSA. The ends were cut back, 2 bases at V and 1 base at J, with 10 bases in the middle. The length of the CDR3 is 15 residues. The CDR3, as DNA: TGTGCCAGCAGCTTAAGACAATCCCGCACAGATACGCAGTATTTT. Its translation is CASSLRQSRTDTQYF.

This clonotype was found many times. The CDR3 is CASSDRGTYTDTQYF. CDR3 DNA: TGCGCCAGCAGTGACCGGGGGACCTATACAGATACGCAGTATTTT. The chain couples TRBV10-1 to TRBJ2-3; the D gene is possibly TRBD2 (6 bases). Germline V lookup: CDR1 WNHNN, CDR2 SYGVQD (reference sequence). The CDR3 covers 15 residues. The V gene lost 3 bases and the J gene lost 3 bases, with 13 bases spanning the gap.

This clonotype was detected ten times or more. The V call is TRBV6-2 or TRBV6-3, the J call TRBJ1-1, with 8 bases lining up with TRBD1. After removal of 4 bases from V and 2 bases from J, the junction contained 12 bases not matched to a gene. The CDR3 runs 17 residues. CDR1 and CDR2 (germline): MNHEY, SVGEGT. The CDR3 loop reads CASSFIQGASENTEAFF. CDR3 sequence (DNA): TGTGCCAGCAGTTTCATCCAGGGGGCCTCCGAAAACACTGAAGCTTTCTTT.

This chain joins TRBV5-5 and TRBJ2-1, with 10 bases lining up with TRBD2. This CDR3 has 16 residues. With V trimmed by 5 bases and J by 3 bases, 8 bases remained unmatched. The germline V gene encodes CDR1 SGHKS and CDR2 YYEKEE (reference sequence). CDR3 loop: CASRGGLAENYNEQFF. CDR3 bases: TGTGCCAGCAGAGGCGGACTAGCGGAAAACTACAATGAGCAGTTCTTC. The variable domain in full, completed from reference TRBV5-5 and TRBJ2-1, reads DAGVTQSPTHLIKTRGQQVTLRCSPISGHKSVSWYQQVLGQGPQFIFQYYEKEERGRGNFPDRFSARQFPNYSSELNVNALLLGDSALYLCASRGGLAENYNEQFFGPGTRLTVL.